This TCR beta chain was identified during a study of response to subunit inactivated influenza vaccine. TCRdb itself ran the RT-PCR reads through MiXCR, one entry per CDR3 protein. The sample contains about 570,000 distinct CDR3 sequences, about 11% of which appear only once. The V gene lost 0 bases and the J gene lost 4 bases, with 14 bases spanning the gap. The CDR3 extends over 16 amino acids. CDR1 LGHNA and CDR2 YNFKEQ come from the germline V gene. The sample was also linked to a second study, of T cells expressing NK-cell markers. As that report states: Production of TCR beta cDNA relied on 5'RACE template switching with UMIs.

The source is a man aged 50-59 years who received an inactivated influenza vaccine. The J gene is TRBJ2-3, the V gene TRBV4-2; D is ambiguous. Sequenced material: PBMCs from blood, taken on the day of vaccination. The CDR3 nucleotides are TGTGCCAGCAGCCAAGATCCAGGTTCCCCCTCAGATACGCAGTATTTT. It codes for CASSQDPGSPSDTQYF.